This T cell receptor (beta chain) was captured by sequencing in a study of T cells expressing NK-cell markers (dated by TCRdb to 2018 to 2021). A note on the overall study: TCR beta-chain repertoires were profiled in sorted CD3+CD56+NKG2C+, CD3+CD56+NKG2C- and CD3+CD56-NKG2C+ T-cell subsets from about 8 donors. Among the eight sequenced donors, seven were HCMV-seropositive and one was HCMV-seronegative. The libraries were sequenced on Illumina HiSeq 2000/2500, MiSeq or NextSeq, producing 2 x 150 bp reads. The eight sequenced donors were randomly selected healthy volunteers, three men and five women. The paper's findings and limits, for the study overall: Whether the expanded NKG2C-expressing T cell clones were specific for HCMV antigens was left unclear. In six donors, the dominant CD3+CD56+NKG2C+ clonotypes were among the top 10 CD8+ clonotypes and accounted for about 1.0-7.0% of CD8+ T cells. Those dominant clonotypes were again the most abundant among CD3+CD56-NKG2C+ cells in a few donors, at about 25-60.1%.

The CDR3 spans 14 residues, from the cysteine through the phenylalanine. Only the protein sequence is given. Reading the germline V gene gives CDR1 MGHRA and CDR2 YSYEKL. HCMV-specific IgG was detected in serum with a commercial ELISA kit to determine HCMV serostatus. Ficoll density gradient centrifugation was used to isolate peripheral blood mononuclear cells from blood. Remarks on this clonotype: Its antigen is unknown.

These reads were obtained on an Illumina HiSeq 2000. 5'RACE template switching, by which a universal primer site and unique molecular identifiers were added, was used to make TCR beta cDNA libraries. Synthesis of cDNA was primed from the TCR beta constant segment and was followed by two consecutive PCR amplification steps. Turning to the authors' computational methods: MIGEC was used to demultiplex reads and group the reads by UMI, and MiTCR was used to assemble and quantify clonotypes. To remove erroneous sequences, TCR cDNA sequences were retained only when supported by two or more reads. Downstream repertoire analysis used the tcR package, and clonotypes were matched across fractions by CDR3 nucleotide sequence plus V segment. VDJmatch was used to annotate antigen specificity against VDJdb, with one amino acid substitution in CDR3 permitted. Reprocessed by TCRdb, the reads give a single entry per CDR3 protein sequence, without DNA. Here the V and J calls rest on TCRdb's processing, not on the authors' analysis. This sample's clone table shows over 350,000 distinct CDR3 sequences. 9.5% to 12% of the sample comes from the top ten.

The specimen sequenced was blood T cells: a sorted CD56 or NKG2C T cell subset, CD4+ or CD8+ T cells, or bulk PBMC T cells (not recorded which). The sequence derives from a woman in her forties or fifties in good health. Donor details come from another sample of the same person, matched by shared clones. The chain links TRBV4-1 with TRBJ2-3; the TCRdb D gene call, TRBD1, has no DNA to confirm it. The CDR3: CASSQVQGADTQYF.